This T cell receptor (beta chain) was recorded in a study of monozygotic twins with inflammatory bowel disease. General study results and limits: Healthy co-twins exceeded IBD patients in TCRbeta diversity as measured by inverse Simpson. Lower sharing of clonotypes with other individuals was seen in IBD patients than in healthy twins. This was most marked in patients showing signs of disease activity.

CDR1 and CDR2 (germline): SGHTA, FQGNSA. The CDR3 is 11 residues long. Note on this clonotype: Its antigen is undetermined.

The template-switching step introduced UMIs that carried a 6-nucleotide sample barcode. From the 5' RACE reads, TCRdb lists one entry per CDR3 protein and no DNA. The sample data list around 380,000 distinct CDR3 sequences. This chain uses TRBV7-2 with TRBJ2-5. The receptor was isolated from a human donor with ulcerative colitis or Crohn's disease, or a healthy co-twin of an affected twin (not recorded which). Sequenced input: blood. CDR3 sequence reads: CASTTKETQYF.